Each of the 24 T cell receptor beta chains below was sequenced from the same sample in a study of T cell repertoires in cytomegalovirus infection. From the reads, TCRdb called clonotypes with MiXCR, one entry per CDR3 protein. The profile shows some 900,000 distinct CDR3 sequences, 32% of them singletons. These receptors have no identified antigens. The material was cultured CD8+ T cells from PBMCs, obtained from culture after CMV antigen stimulation. These receptors were collected from a human donor in good health (CMV status not recorded). Some clones in this sample may be carry-over from other donors' samples.

The chain is built from TRBV27 and TRBJ2-5; a possible D gene is TRBD1 (5 bases). The CDR3 is 15 amino acids. V was cut by 3 bases and J by 0 bases, with 11 bases left in between. Germline CDR1 MNHEY, CDR2 SMNVEV (reference sequence). CDR3 nucleotides: TGTGCCAGCAGTTTCGAGCAGGGCAACCAAGAGACCCAGTACTTC. The encoded protein is CASSFEQGNQETQYF.

The table lists this clonotype with a few counts. The chain has TRBV7-3 and TRBJ2-2, with D unclear. Germline V gene lookup returns CDR1 SGHTA and CDR2 FQGTGA. The CDR3 contains 13 residues. V dropped 1 base and J dropped 3 bases, with 3 bases sitting between them. The CDR3 bases are TGTGCCAGCAGCTTAATGGACACCGGGGAGCTGTTTTTT. As protein: CASSLMDTGELFF.

The chain combines TRBV9 with TRBJ2-2; TRBD2 matches 9 bases. V was pared by 0 bases and J by 4 bases, with 10 bases of the junction left unmatched. CDR3 length equals 18 residues. CDR1 and CDR2 from the germline V gene are SGDLS and YYNGEE. The CDR3 is CASSVVGGLAGSTGELFF. Here the CDR3 DNA reads TGTGCCAGCAGCGTAGTGGGGGGGCTAGCGGGGAGCACCGGGGAGCTGTTTTTT.

This chain uses TRBV6-5 with TRBJ2-1; 8 nucleotides agree with TRBD1. V dropped 6 bases and J dropped 2; count of bases not matched to a gene: 9. The CDR3 spans 16 residues. CDR1 and CDR2 from the germline V gene are MNHEY and SVGAGI. The CDR3 nucleotides are TGTGCCAGCAGCCCAACGACAGGGGATGCCTACAATGAGCAGTTCTTC. This translates into CASSPTTGDAYNEQFF.

A few counts support this clonotype. The chain recombines TRBV7-9 with TRBJ2-3; perhaps D is TRBD1 or TRBD2 (5 bases each). In germline, CDR1 is SEHNR, CDR2 FQNEAQ (reference sequence). The CDR3 covers 19 residues. V gave up 4 bases and J gave up 0 bases, with 23 bases separating them. The CDR3 loop reads CASSSTGYSGLTSTDTQYF. Here the CDR3 DNA reads TGTGCCAGCAGCTCTACAGGATATTCGGGGTTGACTAGCACAGATACGCAGTATTTT.

This clonotype was seen at least ten times. This rearrangement joins TRBV7-2 to TRBJ1-6, with no clear D. Trimming took off 3 bases at V and 6 bases at J, with 21 bases between the two ends. Germline-derived CDR1 and CDR2 are SGHTA and FQGNSA. This CDR3 comprises 18 residues. CDR3 residues: CASSFRGQPATGNSPLHF. CDR3 bases: TGTGCCAGCAGCTTCCGCGGGCAGCCAGCGACGGGTAATTCACCCCTCCACTTT. Full variable domain (outside the CDR3, taken from reference TRBV7-2 and TRBJ1-6): GAGVSQSPSNKVTEKGKDVELRCDPISGHTALYWYRQSLGQGLEFLIYFQGNSAPDKSGLPSDRFSAERTGGSVSTLTIQRTQQEDSAVYLCASSFRGQPATGNSPLHFGNGTRLTVT.

A note on this clonotype: This sequence may be a read error, since a much larger clone differs from it by one base. V is TRBV7-6 and J is TRBJ2-5, with D perhaps matching TRBD1 or TRBD2 (5 bases each). The CDR3 is made up of 16 amino acids. Germline V lookup: CDR1 SGHVS, CDR2 FNYEAQ. CDR3 in DNA: TGTGCCGGCAGCTTAGGGACCGTTCGTTTAGGAGAGACCCAGTACTTC. Residues: CAGSLGTVRLGETQYF.

The chain links TRBV7-9 to TRBJ2-7; 7 nucleotides line up with TRBD1. V trimming: 1 base; J trimming: 5 bases; junction bases outside the gene matches: 11. Germline V gives CDR1 SEHNR, CDR2 FQNEAQ (reference sequence). The CDR3 is made up of 16 amino acids. The CDR3 loop reads CASSLGAGGILNEQYV. CDR3 DNA sequence: TGTGCCAGCAGCTTAGGGGCAGGGGGTATCCTAAACGAGCAGTACGTC.

The chain recombines TRBV27 with TRBJ2-1; D gene uncertain. This CDR3 has 14 amino acids. Deletions cut 9 bases from V and 3 bases from J, with 15 bases between. CDR1 and CDR2 from the germline V gene are MNHEY and SMNVEV (reference sequence). The CDR3 protein is CASSSGSFYNEQFF. The CDR3 coding sequence is TGTGCCAGTTCGTCCGGGTCCTTCTACAATGAGCAGTTCTTC.

The chain combines TRBV27 with TRBJ1-1, with D hard to call. There are 15 residues in the CDR3. Looked up from germline, CDR1 is MNHEY and CDR2 is SMNVEV (reference sequence). Trimming removed 0 bases at V and 4 bases at J, with 12 bases between. CDR3 in amino acids: CASSLSLVVLTEAFF. In nucleotides, the CDR3 is TGTGCCAGCAGTTTATCGTTGGTTGTCCTCACTGAAGCTTTCTTT.

The genes are TRBV10-3 and TRBJ2-7; 8 bases map to TRBD1. Trimming removed 6 bases from V and 7 bases from J; junction bases left unmatched: 8. The length of the CDR3 is 13 residues. Germline V gene sequence: CDR1 ENHRY, CDR2 SYGVKD. The CDR3 DNA reads as TGTGCCATCAGGGTGGACAGGGCCGGTGAGCAGTACGTC. It specifies CAIRVDRAGEQYV.

This clonotype was seen ten or more times. This rearrangement joins TRBV7-9 to TRBJ2-5; D uncertain. Between the trimmed V and J ends, which lost 1 base and 1 base, there was a span of 10 bases. The CDR3 totals 15 residues. Germline V gene lookup returns CDR1 SEHNR and CDR2 FQNEAQ (reference sequence). As DNA, the CDR3 is TGTGCCAGCAGCTTAGAACTTAGTCCCCAAGAGACCCAGTACTTC. It codes for CASSLELSPQETQYF.

Concerning this clonotype itself: A clone one base away is much larger, so this may be a read error. The chain combines TRBV27 with TRBJ1-1; a possible D gene is TRBD1 (5 bases). This CDR3 contains 15 residues. CDR1 is MNHEY and CDR2 is SMNVEV in the germline V gene (reference sequence). The CDR3 spells CTSSLSKRGNTEAFF. The CDR3 region has the DNA TGTACCAGCAGTTTATCGAAAAGGGGGAACACTGAAGCTTTCTTT.

This clonotype was observed a few times. The chain uses TRBV28 and TRBJ2-2; 13 bases are shared with TRBD2. The CDR3 totals 20 residues. V was clipped by 6 bases and J by 4 bases; unmatched bases: 17. Germline CDR1 MDHEN, CDR2 SYDVKM. The CDR3, as DNA: TGTGCCAGCAGCACTAGCGGGGGGGCTCGAGTGGTCCAGTCCACCGGGGAGCTGTTTTTT. Translation gives CASSTSGGARVVQSTGELFF.

The table lists this clonotype with many counts. The rearrangement links TRBV7-6 to TRBJ2-5; D remains unclear. Germline V lookup: CDR1 SGHVS, CDR2 FNYEAQ. The CDR3 is 13 amino acids. Trimming removed 2 bases at V and 4 bases at J, with 8 bases between. CDR3 residues: CASSLNRRETQYF. The CDR3 DNA reads as TGTGCCAGCAGCTTAAATCGACGAGAGACCCAGTACTTC.

Note on this clonotype: Being one base from a much bigger clone, this may be a read error. This chain uses TRBV7-2 with TRBJ2-1, with a possible D match to TRBD1 (6 bases). Germline V CDR1 and CDR2: SGHTA, FQGNSA. The CDR3 length is 13 residues. Trimming shortened V by 11 bases and J by 12 bases, and 23 bases separated the two germline ends. CDR3 amino acids: CAWAEQGRDVQFF. CDR3 coding DNA: TGTGCCTGGGCCGAACAGGGAAGAGATGTGCAGTTCTTC.

This chain links TRBV25-1 with TRBJ1-4; no firm D call. The CDR3 extends over 15 amino acids. With 0 bases removed from V and 7 bases from J, the gap between germline ends came to 12 bases. The germline CDR1 and CDR2 sequences are MGHDK and SYGVNS. CDR3 residues: CASSEYLDSSEKLFF. CDR3 DNA: TGTGCCAGCAGTGAATATTTGGACTCAAGTGAAAAACTGTTTTTT.

This clonotype showed up just a few times. The chain carries TRBV7-6 and TRBJ2-5, with D perhaps matching TRBD1 (6 bases). Trimming took 0 bases from V and 2 from J, leaving 13 bases between them. This CDR3 spans 16 amino acids. Germline V lookup: CDR1 SGHVS, CDR2 FNYEAQ. The CDR3 DNA sequence: TGTGCCAGCAGCTTAGCGCATTGGGGGCCTCAAGAGACCCAGTACTTC. Residues: CASSLAHWGPQETQYF.

The table lists this clonotype with many counts. The genes are TRBV7-9 and TRBJ1-1; D gene uncertain. Germline V CDR1 and CDR2: SEHNR, FQNEAQ (reference sequence). The CDR3 has 14 amino acids. Deletions cut 3 bases from V and 0 bases from J, with 8 bases between. CDR3 in amino acids: CASSLGGMNTEAFF. In DNA, the CDR3 is TGTGCCAGCAGCTTGGGAGGCATGAACACTGAAGCTTTCTTT.

This clonotype was counted a few times. The V gene is TRBV20-1, the J gene TRBJ2-1, with D perhaps matching TRBD2 (7 bases). CDR1 is DFQATT and CDR2 is SNEGSKA in the germline V gene (reference sequence). V gave up 0 bases and J gave up 9 bases, with 21 bases separating them. The CDR3 is 16 residues long. The CDR3 DNA follows: TGCAGTGCTAGAGAGGCTACGGGGAGGGGGATTCCTGAGCAGTTCTTC. Translated: CSAREATGRGIPEQFF.

This clonotype has ten or more counts. The chain joins TRBV4-1 to TRBJ2-3, with 11 bases identical to TRBD1. The V gene's germline CDR1 is MGHRA and CDR2 YSYEKL. The V and J ends lost 2 bases and 2 bases, in that order; junction bases with no gene match: 6. This CDR3 is built from 17 residues. In DNA, the CDR3 is TGCGCCAGCAGCCAATGGGGACAGGGGGTAATCACAGATACGCAGTATTTT. It codes for CASSQWGQGVITDTQYF.

This clonotype was counted a few times. V gene TRBV6-2 or TRBV6-3 combines with J gene TRBJ1-2; no definite D call. The CDR3 covers 16 residues. The V end lost 0 bases, the J end lost 0 bases, and 11 bases lay between the germline ends. Germline V lookup: CDR1 MNHEY, CDR2 SVGEGT. The CDR3 region has the DNA TGTGCCAGCAGTTACTCAGAGAACCGAGCTAACTATGGCTACACCTTC. Translation gives CASSYSENRANYGYTF.

As regards this clonotype: A much more abundant neighbour one base away suggests this may be a read error. The rearrangement joins TRBV12-3 or TRBV12-4 to TRBJ1-2; 7 nucleotides align to TRBD1. V trimming: 10 bases; J trimming: 5 bases; junction bases outside the gene matches: 16. The CDR3 consists of 15 residues. CDR3 in amino acids: CANTSGGVQGYGYTF. The CDR3, as DNA: TGTGCCAACACTTCCGGGGGGGTACAGGGGTATGGCTACACCTTC.

The rearrangement links TRBV14 to TRBJ2-1; D is undetermined. Trimming shortened V by 0 bases and J by 3 bases, and 6 bases separated the two germline ends. Germline CDR1 and CDR2: SGHDN and FVKESK. This CDR3 contains 14 residues. The CDR3: CASSQDSLYNEQFF. The CDR3 coding sequence is TGTGCCAGCAGCCAAGATTCACTCTACAATGAGCAGTTCTTC.